The clone carrying this T cell receptor (beta chain) was counted between two and nine times. This record comes from a study of blood T cell repertoires in COVID-19. Method: immunoSEQ multiplex PCR; TCRdb's copy keeps in-frame clones and lacks some. The sample consists of approximately 100,000 clones, roughly four fifths of them appearing once. The V gene end was trimmed by 4 bases and the J gene end by 4 bases; junction bases not matched to a gene: 3. This CDR3 region has 13 residues. The clonotype was recovered from an elderly man with COVID-19, enrolled during active disease. V and J are TRBV12-3 or TRBV12-4 and TRBJ1-1; TRBD1 agrees at 7 bases. Sequencing used peripheral blood. CDR3 protein: CASSSTGFTEAFF. Here the CDR3 DNA reads TGTGCCAGCAGTTCGACAGGGTTCACTGAAGCTTTCTTT.